This T cell receptor beta chain came from a study of blood T cell repertoires in COVID-19. Study-wide context: Acute and convalescent COVID-19 samples came from the United States, Italy and Spain. From T cells, B-cell-depleted T cells, or PBMCs came the material, which was cDNA or gDNA.

Profiled with immunoSEQ multiplex PCR; TCRdb holds only in-frame clones, not every one. The data contain about 75,000 clones, around 79% of them singletons. Germline V gives CDR1 LNHNV, CDR2 YYDKDF (reference sequence). Trimming at V came to 8 bases and at J to 1 base, leaving 16 bases not matched to a gene. The CDR3 loop spans 18 amino acids. The chain uses TRBV15 and TRBJ1-5; the match to TRBD1 covers 8 bases. This TCR was recovered from a woman of 80 years or more with active or convalescent COVID-19. The sample comprised peripheral blood. The chain's CDR3 is CATQHVTGVFWSNQPQHF. For the CDR3, the DNA is TGTGCCACCCAGCACGTGACAGGGGTTTTCTGGAGCAATCAGCCCCAGCATTTT.